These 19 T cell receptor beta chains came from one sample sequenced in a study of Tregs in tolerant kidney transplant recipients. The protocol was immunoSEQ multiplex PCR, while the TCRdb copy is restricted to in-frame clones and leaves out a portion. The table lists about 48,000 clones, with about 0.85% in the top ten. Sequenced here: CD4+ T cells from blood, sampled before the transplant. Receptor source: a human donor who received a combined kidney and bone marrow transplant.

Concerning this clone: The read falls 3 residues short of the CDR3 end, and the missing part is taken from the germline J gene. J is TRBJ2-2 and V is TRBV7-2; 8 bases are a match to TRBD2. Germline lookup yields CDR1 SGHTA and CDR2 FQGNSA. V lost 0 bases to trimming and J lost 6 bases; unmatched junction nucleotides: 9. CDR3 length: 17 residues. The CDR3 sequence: CASSLAGAGVVAGELFF. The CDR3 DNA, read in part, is TGTGCCAGCAGCTTAGCTGGAGCGGGAGTCGTGGCCGGGGAG.

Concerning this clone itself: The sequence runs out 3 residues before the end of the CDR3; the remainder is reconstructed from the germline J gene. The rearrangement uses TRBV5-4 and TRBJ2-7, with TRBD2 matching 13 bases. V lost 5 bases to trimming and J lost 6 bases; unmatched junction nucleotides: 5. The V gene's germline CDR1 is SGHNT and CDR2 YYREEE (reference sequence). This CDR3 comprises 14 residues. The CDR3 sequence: CASREGTSGTEQYF. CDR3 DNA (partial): TGTGCCAGCAGGGAGGGGACTAGCGGGACCGAG.

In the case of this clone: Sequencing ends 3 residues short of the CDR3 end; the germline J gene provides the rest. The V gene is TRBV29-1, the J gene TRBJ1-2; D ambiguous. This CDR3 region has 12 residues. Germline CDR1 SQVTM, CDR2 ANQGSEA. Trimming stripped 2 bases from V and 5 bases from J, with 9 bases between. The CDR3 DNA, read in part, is TGCAGCGTTGAAACGGGTCAGTATGGC. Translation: CSVETGQYG. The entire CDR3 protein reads CSVETGQYGYTF.

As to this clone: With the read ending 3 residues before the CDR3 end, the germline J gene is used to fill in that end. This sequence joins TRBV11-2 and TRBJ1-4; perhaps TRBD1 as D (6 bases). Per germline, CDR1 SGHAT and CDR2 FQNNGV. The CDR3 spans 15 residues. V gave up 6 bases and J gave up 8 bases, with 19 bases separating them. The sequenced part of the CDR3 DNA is TGTGCCAGCAGTCGAGGGACACAGGGAAGCGAAAAA. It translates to CASSRGTQGSEK. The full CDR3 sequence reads CASSRGTQGSEKLFF.

This chain's CDR3 is CSARSGGDNQPQHF. The part of the CDR3 DNA that was read is TGCAGTGCTAGGTCGGGGGGAGACAATCAGCCC. This sequence joins TRBV20-1 and TRBJ1-5, with a possible D match to TRBD1 (5 bases). Read coverage stops 3 residues before the CDR3 terminus; the germline J gene supplies the remainder. The CDR3 sequence is 14 residues long. Trimming cost V 3 bases and J 3 bases, with 12 bases left between them. The germline gives CDR1 DFQATT, CDR2 SNEGSKA (reference sequence).

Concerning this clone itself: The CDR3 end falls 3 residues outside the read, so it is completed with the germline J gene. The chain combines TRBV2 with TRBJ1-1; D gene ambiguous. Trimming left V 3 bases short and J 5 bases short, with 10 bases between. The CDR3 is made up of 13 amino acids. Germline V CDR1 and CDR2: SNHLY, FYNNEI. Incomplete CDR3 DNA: TGTGCCAGCAGTGATGAGGTTTGGACTGAA. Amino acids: CASSDEVWTE. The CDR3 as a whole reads CASSDEVWTEAFF.

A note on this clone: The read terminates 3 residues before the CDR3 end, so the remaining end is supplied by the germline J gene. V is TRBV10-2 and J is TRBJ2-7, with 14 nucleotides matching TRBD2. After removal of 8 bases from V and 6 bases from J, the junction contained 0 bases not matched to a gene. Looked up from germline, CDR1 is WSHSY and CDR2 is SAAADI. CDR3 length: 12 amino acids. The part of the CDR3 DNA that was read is TGCGCCAGCGGGACTAGCGGGAGCGAG. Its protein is CASGTSGSE. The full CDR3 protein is CASGTSGSEQYF.

The chain's CDR3 is CSARTGTLKKETQYF. CDR3 bases read: TGCAGTGCTAGAACCGGGACACTGAAGAAGGAGACC. The chain recombines TRBV20-1 with TRBJ2-5; TRBD1 might be the D (6 bases). The read ends 3 residues early relative to the CDR3; the germline J gene fills the gap. The CDR3 totals 15 residues. Trimming removed 2 bases from V and 5 bases from J, with 18 bases in between. The germline CDR1 and CDR2 sequences are DFQATT and SNEGSKA (reference sequence).

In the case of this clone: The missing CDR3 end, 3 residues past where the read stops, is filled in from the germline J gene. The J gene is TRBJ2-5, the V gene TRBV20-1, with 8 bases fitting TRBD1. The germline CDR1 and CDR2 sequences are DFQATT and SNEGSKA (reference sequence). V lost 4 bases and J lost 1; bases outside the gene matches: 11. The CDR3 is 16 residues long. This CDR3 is CSATILGTGPQETQYF. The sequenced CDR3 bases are TGCAGTGCTACTATACTTGGGACAGGACCCCAAGAGACC.

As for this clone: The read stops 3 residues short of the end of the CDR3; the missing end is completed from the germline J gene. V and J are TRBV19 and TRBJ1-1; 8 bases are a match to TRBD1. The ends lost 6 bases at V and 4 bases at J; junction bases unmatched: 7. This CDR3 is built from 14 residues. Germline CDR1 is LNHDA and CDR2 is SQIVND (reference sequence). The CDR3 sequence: CASSDRGGGTEAFF. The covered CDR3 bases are TGTGCCAGTAGCGACAGGGGCGGGGGCACTGAA.

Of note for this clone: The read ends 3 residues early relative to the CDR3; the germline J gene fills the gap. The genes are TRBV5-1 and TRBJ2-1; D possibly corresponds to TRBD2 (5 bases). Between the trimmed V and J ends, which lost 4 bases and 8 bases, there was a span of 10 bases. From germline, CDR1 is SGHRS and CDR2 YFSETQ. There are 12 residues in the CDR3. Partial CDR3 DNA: TGCGCCAGCAGCGAACTAGGCGATGAG. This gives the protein CASSELGDE. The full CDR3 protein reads CASSELGDEQFF. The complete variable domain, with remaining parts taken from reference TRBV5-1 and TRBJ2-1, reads KAGVTQTPRYLIKTRGQQVTLSCSPISGHRSVSWYQQTPGQGLQFLFEYFSETQRNKGNFPGRFSGRQFSNSRSEMNVSTLELGDSALYLCASSELGDEQFFGPGTRLTVL.

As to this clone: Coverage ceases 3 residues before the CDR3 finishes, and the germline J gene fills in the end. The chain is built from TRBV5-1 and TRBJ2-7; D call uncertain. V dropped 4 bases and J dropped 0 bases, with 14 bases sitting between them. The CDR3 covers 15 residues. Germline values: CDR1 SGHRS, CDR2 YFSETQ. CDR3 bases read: TGCGCCAGCAGCCAAGCAGCGCGAAGCTCCTACGAG. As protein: CASSQAARSSYE. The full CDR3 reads CASSQAARSSYEQYF.

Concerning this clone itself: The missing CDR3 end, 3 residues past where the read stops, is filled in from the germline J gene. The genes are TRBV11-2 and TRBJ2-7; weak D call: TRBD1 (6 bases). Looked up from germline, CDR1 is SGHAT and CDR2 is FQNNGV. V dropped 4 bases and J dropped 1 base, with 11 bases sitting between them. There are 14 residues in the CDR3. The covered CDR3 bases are TGTGCCAGCAGCTGGCAGGGGATTTCCTACGAG. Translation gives CASSWQGISYE. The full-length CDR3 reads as CASSWQGISYEQYF. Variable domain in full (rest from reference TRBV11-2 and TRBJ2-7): EAGVAQSPRYKIIEKRQSVAFWCNPISGHATLYWYQQILGQGPKLLIQFQNNGVVDDSQLPKDRFSAERLKGVDSTLKIQPAKLEDSAVYLCASSWQGISYEQYFGPGTRLTVT.

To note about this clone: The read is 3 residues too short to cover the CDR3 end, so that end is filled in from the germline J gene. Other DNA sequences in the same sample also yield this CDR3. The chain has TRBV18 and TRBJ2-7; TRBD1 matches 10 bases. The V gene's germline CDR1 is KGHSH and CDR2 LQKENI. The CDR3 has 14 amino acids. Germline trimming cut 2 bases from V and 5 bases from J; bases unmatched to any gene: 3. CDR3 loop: CASSPGQGGHEQYF. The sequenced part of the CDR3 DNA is TGTGCCAGCTCACCAGGACAGGGGGGCCACGAG.

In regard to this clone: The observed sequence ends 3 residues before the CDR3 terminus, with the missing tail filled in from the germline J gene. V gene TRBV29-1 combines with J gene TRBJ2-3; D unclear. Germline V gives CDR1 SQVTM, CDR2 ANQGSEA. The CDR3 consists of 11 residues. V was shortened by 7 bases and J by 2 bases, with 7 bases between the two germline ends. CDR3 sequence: CSDSPTDTQYF. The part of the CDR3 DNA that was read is TGCAGCGACTCCCCCACAGATACG.

The CDR3 bases that were read are TGTGCCAGCAGTTTTACTAGCGGGAGGGGTCTCGCCGAG. Amino acids: CASSFTSGRGLAE. The full CDR3 protein is CASSFTSGRGLAEQYF. The chain combines TRBV28 with TRBJ2-7; 13 nucleotides align to TRBD2. The sequenced fragment ends 3 residues before the CDR3 boundary, so the rest is inferred from the germline J gene. J was trimmed by 6 bases and V by 3 bases; bases with no gene match: 8. The CDR3 sequence is 16 residues long. The germline V gene has CDR1 MDHEN and CDR2 SYDVKM.

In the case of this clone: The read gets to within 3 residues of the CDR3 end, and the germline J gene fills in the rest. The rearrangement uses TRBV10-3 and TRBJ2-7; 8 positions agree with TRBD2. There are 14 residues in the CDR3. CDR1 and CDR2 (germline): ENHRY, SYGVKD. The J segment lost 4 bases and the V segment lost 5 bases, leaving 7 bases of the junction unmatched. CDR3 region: CAISPGLEQYEQYF. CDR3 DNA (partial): TGTGCCATCAGTCCGGGACTAGAACAGTACGAG.

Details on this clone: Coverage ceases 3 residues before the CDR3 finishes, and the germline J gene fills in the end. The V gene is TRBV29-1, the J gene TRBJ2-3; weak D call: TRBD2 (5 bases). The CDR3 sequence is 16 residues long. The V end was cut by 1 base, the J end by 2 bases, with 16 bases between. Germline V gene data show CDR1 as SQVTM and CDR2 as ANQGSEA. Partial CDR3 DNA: TGCAGCGTTGAAGGGGTTTTCGAGCGGTCCACAGATACG. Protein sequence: CSVEGVFERSTDT. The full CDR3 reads CSVEGVFERSTDTQYF.

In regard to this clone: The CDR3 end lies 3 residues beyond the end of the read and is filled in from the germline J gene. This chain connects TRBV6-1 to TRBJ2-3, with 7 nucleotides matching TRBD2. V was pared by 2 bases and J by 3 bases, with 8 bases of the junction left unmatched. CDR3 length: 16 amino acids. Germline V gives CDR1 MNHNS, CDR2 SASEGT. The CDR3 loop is CASSERSGIGTDTQYF. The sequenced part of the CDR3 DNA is TGTGCCAGCAGTGAAAGGAGCGGGATTGGTACAGATACG.